The sequence of this TCR beta chain was determined in a study of naive and memory T cell subsets. Whole-study results and caveats: The power law exponent of TCR abundance differed between naive and memory cells. Possibly reflecting memory cells re-expressing CD45RA, a few larger clonotypes occurred in naive repertoires, especially CD8.

Both TRBC1 and TRBC2 were covered by a beta constant-region primer of two equimolar oligonucleotides. Nested alpha and beta constant-region primers with the SP2 primer drove four PCR rounds on ligated cDNA. TCRdb re-called the UMI-ligation and nested PCR reads with MiXCR, one entry per CDR3 protein. This table holds more than 95,000 distinct CDR3 sequences, more than 12% found once. This clonotype was observed a handful of times. The target antigen is unknown. The source of this sequence is a human donor in good health. Sequencing input: naive CD8+ T cells from blood.

CDR3 DNA: TGTGCCAGCAGTGGGACCCTCGGCTACAATGAGCAGTTCTTC. It yields the protein CASSGTLGYNEQFF. The rearrangement joins TRBV7-9 to TRBJ2-1, with D possibly being TRBD1 or TRBD2 (5 bases each). Germline V gene lookup returns CDR1 SEHNR and CDR2 FQNEAQ (reference sequence). The CDR3 is made up of 14 amino acids. The V end lost 6 bases, the J end lost 3 bases, and 12 bases lay between the germline ends. The full variable domain, rest sourced from reference TRBV7-9 and TRBJ2-1, is DTGVSQNPRHKITKRGQNVTFRCDPISEHNRLYWYRQTLGQGPEFLTYFQNEAQLEKSRLLSDRFSAERPKGSFSTLEIQRTEQGDSAMYLCASSGTLGYNEQFFGPGTRLTVL.